Described below is a single T cell receptor (beta chain) sequence and its context. The source of the sample is a study of technical replicates of blood from a few donors. Repertoires were generated with immunoSEQ multiplex PCR, while TCRdb's copy carries only in-frame clones and drops some. Counted here are approximately 79,000 clones, 95% to 98% occurring once; the ten biggest clones make up 0.29%. The CDR3 extends over 15 amino acids. CDR1 LNHDA and CDR2 SQIVND come from the germline V gene (reference sequence). The germline V and J ends were trimmed by 6 bases and 4 bases, with 18 bases remaining between them.

This sequence was found in a human donor in good health. The specimen was T cells isolated from PBMCs. The V call is TRBV19, the J call TRBJ1-2; D call uncertain. DNA of the CDR3: TGTGCCAGTAGCCTGGCAGGAGGTATGAGCTATGGCTACACCTTC. This encodes CASSLAGGMSYGYTF.